Here is one TCR beta chain with its context. Patients with active juvenile idiopathic arthritis donated these samples. This specimen comes from a study of circulating and synovial CD4+ cells in juvenile arthritis. The data were produced by immunoSEQ multiplex PCR, yet TCRdb's version contains in-frame clones alone and is incomplete. The sample consists of around 35,000 clones, 95% of them appearing once. Unmatched junction bases numbered 2, after V lost 0 bases and J lost 3 bases. Per the germline V gene, CDR1 is SGHRS and CDR2 is YFSETQ. The CDR3 loop spans 14 amino acids. The origin of this receptor is a human donor with juvenile idiopathic arthritis. The chain carries TRBV5-1 and TRBJ1-2, with TRBD1 identical over 7 bases. Sequences were obtained from CD4+ T cells from blood. The CDR3, as DNA: TGCGCCAGCAGCTTGGAGGGACAGTACTATGGCTACACCTTC. It translates to CASSLEGQYYGYTF.